The clone carrying this TCR beta chain occurred many times. Its target is unknown. Reverse transcription of all isolated RNA meant that expressed TCRB transcripts were sequenced. Profiled with immunoSEQ multiplex PCR; TCRdb holds only in-frame clones, not every one. In the table there are some 410,000 clones, 11% of which are singletons. The data are from a study of beta chain features in type 1 diabetes. Broader study findings: VDJ junctions from type 1 diabetes patients carried fewer insertions and larger deletions. Sequencing the cDNA could make cells with high TCR expression show up more than they should.

Germline lookup yields CDR1 GTSNPN and CDR2 SVGIG (reference sequence). This CDR3 is 12 amino acids long. The V gene lost 5 bases and the J gene lost 7 bases, with 15 bases spanning the gap. The sequenced material came from naive CD4+ T cells from blood. The V gene is TRBV30, the J gene TRBJ2-7; weak D call: TRBD2 (5 bases). The sequence was collected from a woman under 30 in good health. The DNA of the CDR3 is TGTGCCTGGGGATCGACCTCGGGGGAGCAGTACTTC. Translation gives CAWGSTSGEQYF.